This T cell receptor (beta chain) is drawn from a study of vaccination and CD4 T cells after COVID-19. In the study overall: Convalescent individuals numbered four females and six males, two being Hispanic. Timing of post-vaccine sample collection was a median around 75 days after dose two, with a range of 14 to 241. Every participant had a vaccine, which was either BNT162b2 or mRNA-1273, given in two doses.

To note about this clonotype: Its antigen is still unknown.

CDR1 and CDR2 (germline): MNHNS, SASEGT. The CDR3 consists of 14 residues. With 6 bases removed from V and 5 bases from J, the gap between germline ends came to 16 bases. Study-wide results and limits: Researchers report that a median approximately 86% of reactive clones in convalescent patients surfaced only post-vaccination.

TCRdb processed the PCR reads anew with MiXCR; each CDR3 protein has one entry. The profile shows 15,000 to 16,000 distinct CDR3 sequences, around 69% of them singletons. The rearrangement uses TRBV6-1 and TRBJ2-5; no clear D gene. This clonotype was obtained from a human donor who had recovered from COVID-19. This specimen was CD4+ T cells from blood, taken after SARS-CoV-2 vaccination. This CDR3 reads CASSWYGGVETQYF. DNA of the CDR3: TGTGCCAGCAGCTGGTACGGCGGAGTGGAGACCCAGTACTTC.